This T cell receptor (beta chain) was recorded in a study of T-cell memory formation after mild COVID-19. Study information: Largely, TCR clusters stayed within a single donor. Study outcomes and limitations: While clones contracting from day 15 to 85 were balanced between CD4 and CD8, later expanders leaned CD4+.

The length of the CDR3 is 14 residues. Trimming cost V 6 bases and J 7 bases; bases outside gene matches: 9. Germline values: CDR1 SGHRS, CDR2 YFSETQ. Constant-segment primers were used for 5'RACE, and the resulting TCR alpha and TCR beta cDNA libraries carried sample barcodes and UMIs. TCRdb analysed the 5' RACE reads with MiXCR anew, one entry per CDR3 protein. The data contain 400,000 to 450,000 distinct CDR3 sequences, 18% of them singletons. This clonotype appeared many times. Its matching antigen is unknown. This clonotype was sampled from a man between 18 and 35 years old who had mild COVID-19 (a few samples of this study predate the infection). Cell type and time point are not known. This rearrangement joins TRBV5-1 to TRBJ2-2, with 7 bases aligning to TRBD2. Sequencing was performed on PBMCs or a T cell subset sorted from them (not recorded which). CDR3 residues: CASMVQRGYGELFF. The CDR3 nucleotides read TGCGCCAGCATGGTGCAGCGGGGATACGGGGAGCTGTTTTTT.